Included here is one TCR beta chain sequence, with context. The target antigen is unknown. The record originates from a study of shared clonotypes between healthy human individuals. Study information: The plates for each donor numbered three CD4 naive, three CD4 memory, two CD8 naive and one CD8 memory. Findings and caveats of the study: Clonotypes shared by all four sorted-subset donors had higher generation probabilities than non-shared clonotypes.

Germline V CDR1 and CDR2: SGHTA, FQGTGA. The length of the CDR3 is 13 residues. V was pared by 7 bases and J by 5 bases, with 6 bases of the junction left unmatched. TCRdb's copy holds only in-frame clones and misses some; the assay was immunoSEQ multiplex PCR. The sample includes 2 million to 3 million clones, roughly 93% seen only once; the top ten take more than 0.35%. The receptor was isolated from a young man in good health. Some clones in this sample may be carry-over from other donors' samples. The sample consisted of naive CD4+ T cells from PBMCs. As for subset: CD45RA+ positively selected. This chain connects TRBV7-3 to TRBJ2-7, with 9 bases identical to TRBD1. CDR3 loop: CASTRDRVHEQYF. DNA for the CDR3: TGTGCCAGCACCAGGGACAGGGTTCACGAGCAGTACTTC.